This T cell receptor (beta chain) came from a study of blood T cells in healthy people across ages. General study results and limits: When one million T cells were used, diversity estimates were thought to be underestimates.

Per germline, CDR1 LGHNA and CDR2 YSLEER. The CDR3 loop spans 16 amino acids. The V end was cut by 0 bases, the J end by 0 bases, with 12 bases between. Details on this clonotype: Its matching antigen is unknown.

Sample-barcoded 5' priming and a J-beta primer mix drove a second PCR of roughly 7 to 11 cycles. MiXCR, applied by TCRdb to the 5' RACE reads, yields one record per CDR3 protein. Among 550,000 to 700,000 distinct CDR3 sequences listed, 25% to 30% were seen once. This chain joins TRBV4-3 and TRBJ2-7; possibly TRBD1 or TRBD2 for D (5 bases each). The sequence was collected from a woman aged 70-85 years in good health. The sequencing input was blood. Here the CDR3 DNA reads TGCGCCAGCAGCCAAGACCCCGGGACGGTCTCCTACGAGCAGTACTTC. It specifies CASSQDPGTVSYEQYF.